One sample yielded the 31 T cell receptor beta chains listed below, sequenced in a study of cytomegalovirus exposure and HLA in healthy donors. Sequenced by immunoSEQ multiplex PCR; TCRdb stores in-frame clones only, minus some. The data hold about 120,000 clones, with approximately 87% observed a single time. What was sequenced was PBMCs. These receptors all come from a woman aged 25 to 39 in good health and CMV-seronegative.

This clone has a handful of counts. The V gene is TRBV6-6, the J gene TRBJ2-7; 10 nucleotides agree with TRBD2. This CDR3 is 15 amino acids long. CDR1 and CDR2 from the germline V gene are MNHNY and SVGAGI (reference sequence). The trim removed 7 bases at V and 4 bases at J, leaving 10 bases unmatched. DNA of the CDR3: TGTGCCAGCACCCCGGGACTAGCGAGTTTTTACGAGCAGTACTTC. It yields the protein CASTPGLASFYEQYF.

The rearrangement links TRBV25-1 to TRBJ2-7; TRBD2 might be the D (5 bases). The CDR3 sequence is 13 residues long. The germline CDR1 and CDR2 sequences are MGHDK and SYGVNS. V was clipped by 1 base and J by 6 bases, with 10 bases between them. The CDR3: CASSESPRGEQYF. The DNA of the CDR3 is TGTGCCAGCAGTGAATCCCCCCGGGGCGAGCAGTACTTC.

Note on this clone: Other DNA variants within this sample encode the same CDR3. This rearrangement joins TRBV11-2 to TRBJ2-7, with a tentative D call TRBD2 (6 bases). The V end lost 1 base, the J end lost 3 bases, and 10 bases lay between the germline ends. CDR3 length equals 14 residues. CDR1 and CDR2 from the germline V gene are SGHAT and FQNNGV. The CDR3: CASSLGQGGYEQYF. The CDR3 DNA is TGTGCCAGCAGCTTAGGGCAGGGAGGCTACGAGCAGTACTTC.

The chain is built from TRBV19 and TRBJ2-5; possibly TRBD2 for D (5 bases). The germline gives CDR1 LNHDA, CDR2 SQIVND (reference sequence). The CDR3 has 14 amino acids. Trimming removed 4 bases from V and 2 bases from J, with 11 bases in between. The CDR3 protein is CASSNGGIQETQYF. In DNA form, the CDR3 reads TGTGCCAGTAGTAATGGAGGAATACAAGAGACCCAGTACTTC.

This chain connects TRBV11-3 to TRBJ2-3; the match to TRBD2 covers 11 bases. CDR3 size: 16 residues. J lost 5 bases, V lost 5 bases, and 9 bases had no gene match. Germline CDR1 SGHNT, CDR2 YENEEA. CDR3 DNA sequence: TGTGCCAGCAGCCGGATAGCGGGGGGGCCGATAGATACGCAGTATTTT. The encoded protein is CASSRIAGGPIDTQYF.

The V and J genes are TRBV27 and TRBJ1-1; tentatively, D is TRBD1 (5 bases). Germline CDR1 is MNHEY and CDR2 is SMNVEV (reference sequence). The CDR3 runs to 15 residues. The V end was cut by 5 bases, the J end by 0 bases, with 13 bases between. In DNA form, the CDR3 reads TGTGCCAGCAGTATCCGGGGGAGTGTGAACACTGAAGCTTTCTTT. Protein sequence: CASSIRGSVNTEAFF.

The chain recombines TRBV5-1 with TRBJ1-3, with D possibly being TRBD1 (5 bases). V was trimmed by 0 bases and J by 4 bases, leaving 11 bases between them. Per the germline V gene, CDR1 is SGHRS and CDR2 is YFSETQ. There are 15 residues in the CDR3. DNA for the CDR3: TGCGCCAGCAGCTTGGAAGGGGTAGGAGGAAACACCATATATTTT. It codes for CASSLEGVGGNTIYF. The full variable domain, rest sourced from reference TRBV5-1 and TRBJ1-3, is KAGVTQTPRYLIKTRGQQVTLSCSPISGHRSVSWYQQTPGQGLQFLFEYFSETQRNKGNFPGRFSGRQFSNSRSEMNVSTLELGDSALYLCASSLEGVGGNTIYFGEGSWLTVV.

This CDR3 reads CASSRSPGLGGELFF. The CDR3 DNA sequence: TGTGCCAGCAGCCGCTCCCCAGGACTAGGCGGGGAGCTGTTTTTT. The genes are TRBV7-9 and TRBJ2-2; 7 bases line up with TRBD2. Germline V gives CDR1 SEHNR, CDR2 FQNEAQ (reference sequence). CDR3 size: 15 residues. With V trimmed by 5 bases and J by 7 bases, 10 bases remained unmatched.

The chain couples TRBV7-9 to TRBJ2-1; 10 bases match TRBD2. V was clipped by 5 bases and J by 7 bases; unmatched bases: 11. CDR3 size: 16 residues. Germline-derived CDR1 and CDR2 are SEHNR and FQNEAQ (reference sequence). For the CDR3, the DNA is TGTGCCAGCAGCCCCCGCGGGGGAGCGGGAGGGAATGAGCAGTTCTTC. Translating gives CASSPRGGAGGNEQFF. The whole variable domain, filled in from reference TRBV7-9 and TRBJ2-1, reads DTGVSQNPRHKITKRGQNVTFRCDPISEHNRLYWYRQTLGQGPEFLTYFQNEAQLEKSRLLSDRFSAERPKGSFSTLEIQRTEQGDSAMYLCASSPRGGAGGNEQFFGPGTRLTVL.

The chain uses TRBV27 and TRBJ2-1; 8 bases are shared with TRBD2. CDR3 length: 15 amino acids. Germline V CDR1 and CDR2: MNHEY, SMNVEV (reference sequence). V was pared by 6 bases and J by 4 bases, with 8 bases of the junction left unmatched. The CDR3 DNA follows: TGTGCCAGCAGCCGGGGGGCGGGGGGATACAATGAGCAGTTCTTC. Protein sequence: CASSRGAGGYNEQFF.

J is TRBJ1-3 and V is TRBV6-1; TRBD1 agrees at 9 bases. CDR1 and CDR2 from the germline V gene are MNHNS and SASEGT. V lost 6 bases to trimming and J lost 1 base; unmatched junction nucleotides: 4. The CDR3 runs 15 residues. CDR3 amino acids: CASSRDRASGNTIYF. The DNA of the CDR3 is TGTGCCAGCAGCCGGGACAGGGCTTCTGGAAACACCATATATTTT.

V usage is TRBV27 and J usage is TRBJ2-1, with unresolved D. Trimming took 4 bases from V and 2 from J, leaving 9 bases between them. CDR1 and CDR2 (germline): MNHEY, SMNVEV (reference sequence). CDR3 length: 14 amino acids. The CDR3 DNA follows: TGTGCCAGCAGTTCTTACAGAACCTACAATGAGCAGTTCTTC. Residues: CASSSYRTYNEQFF.

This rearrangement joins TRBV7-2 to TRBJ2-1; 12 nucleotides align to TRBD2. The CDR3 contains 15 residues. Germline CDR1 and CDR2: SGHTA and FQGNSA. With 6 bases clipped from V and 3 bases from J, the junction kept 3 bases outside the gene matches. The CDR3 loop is CASSPSGGDYNEQFF. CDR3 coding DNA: TGTGCCAGCAGTCCTAGCGGGGGGGACTACAATGAGCAGTTCTTC.

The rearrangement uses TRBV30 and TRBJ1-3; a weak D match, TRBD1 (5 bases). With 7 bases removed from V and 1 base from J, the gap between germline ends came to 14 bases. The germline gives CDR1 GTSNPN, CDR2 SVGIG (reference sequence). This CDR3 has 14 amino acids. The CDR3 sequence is CASRSQGSGNTIYF. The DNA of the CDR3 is TGTGCCTCCCGAAGTCAGGGTTCTGGAAACACCATATATTTT.

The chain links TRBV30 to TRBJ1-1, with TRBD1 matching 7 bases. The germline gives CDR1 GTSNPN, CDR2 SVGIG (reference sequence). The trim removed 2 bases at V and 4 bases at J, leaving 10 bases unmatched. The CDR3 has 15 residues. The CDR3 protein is CAWSRRGPFGTEAFF. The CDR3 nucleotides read TGTGCCTGGAGTAGAAGGGGGCCATTTGGCACTGAAGCTTTCTTT.

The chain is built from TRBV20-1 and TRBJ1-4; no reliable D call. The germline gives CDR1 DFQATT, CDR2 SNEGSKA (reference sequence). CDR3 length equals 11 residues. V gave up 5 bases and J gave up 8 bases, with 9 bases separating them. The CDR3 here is CSAENSEKLFF. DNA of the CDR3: TGCAGTGCTGAGAACAGCGAAAAACTGTTTTTT.

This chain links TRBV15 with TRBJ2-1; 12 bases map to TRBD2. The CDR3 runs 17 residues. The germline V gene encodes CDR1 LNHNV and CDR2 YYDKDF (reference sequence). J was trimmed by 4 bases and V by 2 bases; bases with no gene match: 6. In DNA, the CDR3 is TGTGCCACCAGCAGAACGAGACTAGCGGGGGTTTACAATGAGCAGTTCTTC. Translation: CATSRTRLAGVYNEQFF.

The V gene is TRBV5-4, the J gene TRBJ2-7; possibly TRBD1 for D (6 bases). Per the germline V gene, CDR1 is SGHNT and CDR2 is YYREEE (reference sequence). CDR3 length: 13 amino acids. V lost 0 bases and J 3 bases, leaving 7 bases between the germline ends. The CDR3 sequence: CASSLGGGYEQYF. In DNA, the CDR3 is TGTGCCAGCAGCTTGGGAGGGGGCTACGAGCAGTACTTC.

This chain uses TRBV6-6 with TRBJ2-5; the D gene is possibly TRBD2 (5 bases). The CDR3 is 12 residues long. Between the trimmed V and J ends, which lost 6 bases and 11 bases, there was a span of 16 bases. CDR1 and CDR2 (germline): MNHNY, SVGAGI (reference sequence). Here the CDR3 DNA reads TGTGCCAGCAGCCTACAGTGGGGAGAGCAGTACTTC. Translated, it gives CASSLQWGEQYF.

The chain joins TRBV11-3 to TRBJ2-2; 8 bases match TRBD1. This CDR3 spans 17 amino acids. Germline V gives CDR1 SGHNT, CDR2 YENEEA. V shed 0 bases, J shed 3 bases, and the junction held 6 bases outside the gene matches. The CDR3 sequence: CASSLDLSTGDTGELFF. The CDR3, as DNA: TGTGCCAGCAGCTTAGATTTATCGACAGGGGACACCGGGGAGCTGTTTTTT.

The CDR3 spells CASSPPSRGFQETQYF. CDR3 coding DNA: TGTGCCAGCAGCCCGCCGTCCAGGGGATTCCAAGAGACCCAGTACTTC. The chain recombines TRBV14 with TRBJ2-5; tentatively, D is TRBD1 (6 bases). The CDR3 consists of 16 residues. CDR1 and CDR2 (germline): SGHDN, FVKESK. V lost 4 bases, J lost 1 base, and 16 bases lay in between.

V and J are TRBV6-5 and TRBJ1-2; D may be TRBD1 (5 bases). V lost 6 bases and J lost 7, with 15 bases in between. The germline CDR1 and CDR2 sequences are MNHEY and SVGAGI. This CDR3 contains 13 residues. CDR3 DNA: TGTGCCAGCAGCCAGGGTGGGGTGGGTGGCTACACCTTC. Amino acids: CASSQGGVGGYTF.

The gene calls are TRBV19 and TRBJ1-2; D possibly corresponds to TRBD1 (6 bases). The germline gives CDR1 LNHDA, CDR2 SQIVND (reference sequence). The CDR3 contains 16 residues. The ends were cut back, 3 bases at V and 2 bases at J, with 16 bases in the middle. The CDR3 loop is CASSITGSGSNYGYTF. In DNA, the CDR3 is TGTGCCAGTAGTATTACAGGGTCAGGCTCCAACTATGGCTACACCTTC.

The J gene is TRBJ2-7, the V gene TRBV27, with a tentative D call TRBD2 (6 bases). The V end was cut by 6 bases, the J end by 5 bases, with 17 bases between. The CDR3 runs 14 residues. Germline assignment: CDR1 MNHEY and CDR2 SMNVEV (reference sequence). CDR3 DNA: TGTGCCAGCAGGCCCCCTGGAGGGCGGCACGAGCAGTACTTC. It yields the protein CASRPPGGRHEQYF.

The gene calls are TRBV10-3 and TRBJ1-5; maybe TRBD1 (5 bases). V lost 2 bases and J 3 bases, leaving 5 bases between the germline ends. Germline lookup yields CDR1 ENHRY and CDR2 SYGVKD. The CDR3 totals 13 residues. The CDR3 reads CAISEGANQPQHF. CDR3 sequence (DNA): TGTGCCATCAGTGAGGGGGCCAATCAGCCCCAGCATTTT.

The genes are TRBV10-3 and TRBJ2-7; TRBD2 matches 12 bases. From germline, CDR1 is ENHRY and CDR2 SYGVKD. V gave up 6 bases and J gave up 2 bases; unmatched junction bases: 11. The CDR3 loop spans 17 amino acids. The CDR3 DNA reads TGTGCCATCAGCCTAACGCTGACTAGCGGGGGAACCTACGAGCAGTACTTC. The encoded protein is CAISLTLTSGGTYEQYF.

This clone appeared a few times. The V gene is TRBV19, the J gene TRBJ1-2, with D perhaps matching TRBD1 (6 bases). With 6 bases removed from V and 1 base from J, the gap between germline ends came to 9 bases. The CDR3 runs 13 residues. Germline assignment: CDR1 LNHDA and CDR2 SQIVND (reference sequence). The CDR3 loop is CASRGDINYGYTF. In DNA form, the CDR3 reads TGTGCCAGTAGAGGGGACATTAACTATGGCTACACCTTC.

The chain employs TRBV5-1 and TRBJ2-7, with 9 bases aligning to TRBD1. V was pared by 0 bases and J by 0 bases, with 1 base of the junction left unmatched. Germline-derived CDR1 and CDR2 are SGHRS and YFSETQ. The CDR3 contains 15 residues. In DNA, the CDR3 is TGCGCCAGCAGCTTGGGGGGACAGGGCTCCTACGAGCAGTACTTC. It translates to CASSLGGQGSYEQYF.

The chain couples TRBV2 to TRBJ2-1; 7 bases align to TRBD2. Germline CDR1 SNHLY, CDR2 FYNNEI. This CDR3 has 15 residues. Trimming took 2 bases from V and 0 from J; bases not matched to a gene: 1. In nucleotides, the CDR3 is TGTGCCAGCAGTGAACGGGGGGACTCCTACAATGAGCAGTTCTTC. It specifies CASSERGDSYNEQFF.

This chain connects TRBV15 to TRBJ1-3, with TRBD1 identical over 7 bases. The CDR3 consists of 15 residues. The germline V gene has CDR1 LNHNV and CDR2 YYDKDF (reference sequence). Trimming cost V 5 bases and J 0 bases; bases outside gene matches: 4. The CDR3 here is CATSPDRASGNTIYF. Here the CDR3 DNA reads TGTGCCACCAGCCCAGACAGGGCCTCTGGAAACACCATATATTTT.

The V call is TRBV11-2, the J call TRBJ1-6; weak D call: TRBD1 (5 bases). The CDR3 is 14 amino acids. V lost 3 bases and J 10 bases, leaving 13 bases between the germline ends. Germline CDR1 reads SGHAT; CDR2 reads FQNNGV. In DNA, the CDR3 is TGTGCCAGCAGCTTCCAGACAGCTATGTCACCCCTCCACTTT. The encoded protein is CASSFQTAMSPLHF.